Below are 24 T cell receptor beta chains sequenced from a single sample in a study of monozygotic twins with inflammatory bowel disease. With the 5' RACE reads reprocessed, TCRdb shows one record per CDR3 protein and no DNA. Here the sample table reports under 150,000 distinct CDR3 sequences. Input material: blood. The source of these receptors is a human donor with ulcerative colitis or Crohn's disease, or a healthy co-twin of an affected twin (not recorded which).

The gene calls are TRBV5-1 and TRBJ2-1; TCRdb lists TRBD1, though no DNA is available to test this call. Germline CDR1 is SGHRS and CDR2 is YFSETQ. The CDR3 contains 14 residues. Here the CDR3 reads CVSSGGGGLNEQFF.

V usage is TRBV30 and J usage is TRBJ1-2; TCRdb lists TRBD1, though no DNA is available to test this call. Germline CDR1 is GTSNPN and CDR2 is SVGIG (reference sequence). The CDR3 is 15 residues long. The CDR3 sequence: CAWYPGQGFNYGYTF.

The chain joins TRBV20-1 to TRBJ2-1; TCRdb returns TRBD2, unconfirmable since there is no DNA. The germline V gene encodes CDR1 DFQATT and CDR2 SNEGSKA (reference sequence). The CDR3 totals 18 residues. The CDR3 sequence is CSAPSRGGAGLSYNEQFF.

The V gene is TRBV29-1, the J gene TRBJ1-1. The CDR3 runs 12 residues. Germline loops: CDR1 SQVTM, CDR2 ANQGSEA. The chain's CDR3 is CSGRGGNTEAFF.

The chain recombines TRBV19 with TRBJ2-1. This CDR3 region has 15 residues. Germline loops: CDR1 LNHDA, CDR2 SQIVND (reference sequence). CDR3 region: CASSTRLALGYEQFF.

The chain links TRBV3-1 to TRBJ1-2. Germline lookup yields CDR1 LGHDT and CDR2 YNNKEL (reference sequence). The CDR3 is 13 amino acids. The CDR3 here is CASSRGGGTGYTF.

The chain links TRBV4-2 to TRBJ2-7. The CDR3 runs 16 residues. The germline CDR1 and CDR2 sequences are LGHNA and YNFKEQ. The CDR3 sequence: CASSQDFGGAADEQYF.

The gene calls are TRBV20-1 and TRBJ2-5; as DNA is missing, the TRBD2 call by TCRdb cannot be tested. Per germline, CDR1 DFQATT and CDR2 SNEGSKA (reference sequence). The CDR3 is 15 amino acids. CDR3 protein: CSAPSGGALFETQYF.

The V call is TRBV4-1, the J call TRBJ2-7; there is no DNA to check the TCRdb D call of TRBD1. Germline V gives CDR1 MGHRA, CDR2 YSYEKL. The CDR3 sequence is 15 residues long. CDR3 amino acids: CASAIGAFASYEQYF.

The chain recombines TRBV12-3 or TRBV12-4 with TRBJ2-7; no DNA is available, so the TRBD1 call from TCRdb remains unchecked. CDR3 length: 13 amino acids. The CDR3 loop is CASSTPGTYEQYF.

V and J are TRBV7-2 and TRBJ1-2; the TCRdb call, TRBD1, lacks DNA for checking. The CDR3 covers 12 residues. The germline V gene has CDR1 SGHTA and CDR2 FQGNSA. The CDR3: CASSHAGRGYTF.

V is TRBV20-1 and J is TRBJ2-3; the D call from TCRdb, TRBD2, cannot be confirmed without DNA. CDR3 length: 14 amino acids. Germline loops: CDR1 DFQATT, CDR2 SNEGSKA (reference sequence). The CDR3 reads CSARDRGLEDTQYF.

This chain joins TRBV20-1 and TRBJ1-5; TCRdb indicates TRBD1, and absent DNA this call remains unverified. Germline CDR1 is DFQATT and CDR2 is SNEGSKA (reference sequence). The CDR3 totals 15 residues. Here the CDR3 reads CSAPHPQRLNQPQHF.

The chain has TRBV11-1 and TRBJ2-5; TCRdb picks TRBD1, but there is no DNA to check that call. CDR3 length equals 14 residues. Germline CDR1 SGHAT, CDR2 FQDESV (reference sequence). The CDR3 is CASSFEGKQETQYF.

The chain recombines TRBV27 with TRBJ2-7; TCRdb's D gene call, TRBD2, goes unchecked for lack of DNA. Germline V gives CDR1 MNHEY, CDR2 SMNVEV (reference sequence). The CDR3 consists of 16 residues. The CDR3 reads CASSPLAGASVGEQYF.

J is TRBJ2-7 and V is TRBV20-1; TCRdb selects TRBD2, and the lack of DNA leaves this call unchecked. This CDR3 is 15 amino acids long. CDR1 and CDR2 (germline): DFQATT, SNEGSKA (reference sequence). CDR3 in amino acids: CSATILAGFSYEQYF.

The J gene is TRBJ1-5, the V gene TRBV7-2; TCRdb reports TRBD1, a call that lacks DNA to check it against. Germline V gene data show CDR1 as SGHTA and CDR2 as FQGNSA. This CDR3 has 15 amino acids. This CDR3 is CASSSATGTGQPQHF.

The chain carries TRBV18 and TRBJ2-5. The germline CDR1 and CDR2 sequences are KGHSH and LQKENI. CDR3 length equals 15 residues. CDR3 residues: CASSSRRAHQETQYF.

The chain employs TRBV15 and TRBJ2-1; TCRdb names TRBD2, which stays unverified in the absence of DNA. The CDR3 covers 16 residues. Germline CDR1 reads LNHNV; CDR2 reads YYDKDF (reference sequence). The chain's CDR3 is CATSRGDSHPNNEQFF.

The chain is built from TRBV5-4 and TRBJ1-1; TCRdb names TRBD1, which stays unverified in the absence of DNA. The CDR3 spans 13 residues. Germline CDR1 reads SGHNT; CDR2 reads YYREEE (reference sequence). CDR3 region: CASSGGRESEAFF.

The V call is TRBV7-9, the J call TRBJ2-7; the TCRdb D gene call, TRBD1, has no DNA to confirm it. The CDR3 is 13 residues long. Germline V CDR1 and CDR2: SEHNR, FQNEAQ (reference sequence). This chain's CDR3 is CASSLPGAEEQYF.

This clonotype counts as medium-sized by frequency. V usage is TRBV29-1 and J usage is TRBJ2-7. Germline CDR1 reads SQVTM; CDR2 reads ANQGSEA. The CDR3 loop spans 17 amino acids. The CDR3 loop reads CSIQQVGRNTFSYEQYF.

This chain connects TRBV3-1 to TRBJ1-3. CDR3 length: 12 residues. Looked up from germline, CDR1 is LGHDT and CDR2 is YNNKEL (reference sequence). CDR3 residues: CASSAYSNTIYF.

This chain links TRBV19 with TRBJ2-6. Germline-derived CDR1 and CDR2 are LNHDA and SQIVND (reference sequence). The CDR3 spans 18 residues. The CDR3 loop reads CASTPSPGKSSGANVLTF.